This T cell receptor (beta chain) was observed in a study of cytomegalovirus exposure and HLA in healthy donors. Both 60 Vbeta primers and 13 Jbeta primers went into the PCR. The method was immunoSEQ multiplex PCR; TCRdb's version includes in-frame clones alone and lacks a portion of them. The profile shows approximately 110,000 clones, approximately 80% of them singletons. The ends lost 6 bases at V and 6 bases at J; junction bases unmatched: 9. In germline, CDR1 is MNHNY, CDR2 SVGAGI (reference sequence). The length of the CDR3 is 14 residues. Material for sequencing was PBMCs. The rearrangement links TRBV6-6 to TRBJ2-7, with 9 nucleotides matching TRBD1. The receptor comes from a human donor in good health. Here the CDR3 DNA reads TGTGCCAGCAGCCATGGGACAGGGAGGACCGAGCAGTACTTC. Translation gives CASSHGTGRTEQYF.